This TCR beta chain derives from a study of T cells after yellow fever vaccination. Study-wide results and limits: The booster saw the reappearance of most primary-vaccination clones (around 96% CD4, 88% CD8). Abundant clonotypes from the bulk population could have been carried over as contaminants into FACS-sorted repertoires. A faster peak, day 5 versus 15, was reached by the weaker secondary response.

The CDR3 sequence is 14 residues long. J was trimmed by 4 bases and V by 3 bases; bases with no gene match: 3. In making TCR cDNA, 5'RACE template switching added a universal primer site and UMIs to it. TCRdb redid the calling of the 5' RACE reads with MiXCR, one entry per CDR3 protein. The data hold 45,000 to 65,000 distinct CDR3 sequences, with around 6.7% observed a single time. The table lists this clonotype with many counts. Sequenced here: CD8+ T cells not binding an NS4B(214-222) dextramer, sorted from PBMCs, sampled roughly 47 days after the first yellow fever vaccination. This receptor was identified in a man younger than 30 who received the YFV17D yellow fever vaccine. The chain links TRBV12-3 or TRBV12-4 to TRBJ1-1, with 9 positions matching TRBD1. The CDR3 nucleotides are TGTGCCAGCAGTTTTCGGGACAGGGCCACTGAAGCTTTCTTT. Translating gives CASSFRDRATEAFF.